A selection of T cell receptor beta chains follows, all from one sample in a study of cytomegalovirus exposure and HLA in healthy donors. Profiled with immunoSEQ multiplex PCR; TCRdb holds only in-frame clones, not every one. Of under 150,000 clones listed, around three quarters are singletons. What was sequenced was PBMCs. Receptors originate from a man aged 30 to 39 in good health and CMV-seronegative. Each CDR3 is given with its conserved first and last residue. D genes are given only for firm matches. Rows may omit the clone size; those that give it use once, few, many or a size class.

clone size: -; J gene: TRBJ2-7; D gene: TRBD2; V gene: TRBV27; CDR3 DNA: TGTGCCAGCAGTCGCTCTAGCGGGGGAACCTACGAGCAGTACTTC; CDR3 protein: CASSRSSGGTYEQYF
clone size: -; J gene: TRBJ2-1; D gene: -; V gene: TRBV6-6; CDR3 DNA: TGTGCCAGCAGTCAGAACAATGAGCAGTTCTTC; CDR3 protein: CASSQNNEQFF
clone size: -; J gene: TRBJ1-5; D gene: -; V gene: TRBV19; CDR3 DNA: TGTGCCAGTAGTATGAACCGGGATAGCAATCAGCCCCAGCATTTT; CDR3 protein: CASSMNRDSNQPQHF
clone size: -; J gene: TRBJ2-7; D gene: TRBD1; V gene: TRBV5-1; CDR3 DNA: TGCGCCAGCAGATACGGACAGGGGGCCTCCTACGAGCAGTACTTC; CDR3 protein: CASRYGQGASYEQYF
clone size: -; J gene: TRBJ1-1; D gene: TRBD1; V gene: TRBV5-1; CDR3 DNA: TGCGCCAGCAGCTTAGGGACAGCGAACACTGAAGCTTTCTTT; CDR3 protein: CASSLGTANTEAFF
clone size: -; J gene: TRBJ2-5; D gene: -; V gene: TRBV27; CDR3 DNA: TGTGCCAGCAGTCAAGCCTGGGGGCCGGAGACCCAGTACTTC; CDR3 protein: CASSQAWGPETQYF
clone size: once; J gene: TRBJ1-4; D gene: -; V gene: TRBV9; CDR3 DNA: TGTGCCAGCAGCGTAGTGGGGACTGTGAATGAAAAACTGTTTTTT; CDR3 protein: CASSVVGTVNEKLFF
clone size: -; J gene: TRBJ2-7; D gene: -; V gene: TRBV28; CDR3 DNA: TGTGCCAGCCTTACTCCGGGACGGGGGTTGTACGAGCAGTACTTC; CDR3 protein: CASLTPGRGLYEQYF
clone size: -; J gene: TRBJ1-2; D gene: TRBD1; V gene: TRBV19; CDR3 DNA: TGTGCCAGTATGACAGGACAGGGGAGAGACGGCTACACCTTC; CDR3 protein: CASMTGQGRDGYTF
clone size: -; J gene: TRBJ2-3; D gene: TRBD2; V gene: TRBV4-3; CDR3 DNA: TGCGCCAGCAGCATTAGCGGGGGGCCCACAGATACGCAGTATTTT; CDR3 protein: CASSISGGPTDTQYF
clone size: -; J gene: TRBJ1-1; D gene: -; V gene: TRBV6-5; CDR3 DNA: TGTGCCAGCAGTTACTCCATCTCCACTATAAACACTGAAGCTTTCTTT; CDR3 protein: CASSYSISTINTEAFF
clone size: -; J gene: TRBJ1-1; D gene: -; V gene: TRBV29-1; CDR3 DNA: TGCAGCGTTGAAGAGTCAGGGTTTGATAAAGCTTTCTTT; CDR3 protein: CSVEESGFDKAFF
clone size: once; J gene: TRBJ1-2; D gene: -; V gene: TRBV6-5; CDR3 DNA: TGTGCCAGCAGCTCCACAGGGCCCTATGGCTACACCTTC; CDR3 protein: CASSSTGPYGYTF
clone size: -; J gene: TRBJ1-5; D gene: TRBD1; V gene: TRBV27; CDR3 DNA: TGTGCCAGCAGTCTTAGGACAGGGTGGCAGCCCCAGCATTTT; CDR3 protein: CASSLRTGWQPQHF
clone size: -; J gene: TRBJ2-7; D gene: -; V gene: TRBV4-1; CDR3 DNA: TGCGCCAGCAGCCAAGATCGGCAGACAGGTCAGGACTACGAGCAGTACTTC; CDR3 protein: CASSQDRQTGQDYEQYF
clone size: -; J gene: TRBJ1-2; D gene: -; V gene: TRBV5-1; CDR3 DNA: TGCGCCAGCAGCCTGGGGGCCGCAGACTATGGCTACACCTTC; CDR3 protein: CASSLGAADYGYTF
clone size: -; J gene: TRBJ2-5; D gene: -; V gene: TRBV19; CDR3 DNA: TGTGCCAGTAGTATTAAAGAGACCCAGTACTTC; CDR3 protein: CASSIKETQYF
clone size: -; J gene: TRBJ2-2; D gene: TRBD1; V gene: TRBV10-1; CDR3 DNA: TGCGCCAGCACCATTCGGACAGGGGGGACCGGGGAGCTGTTTTTT; CDR3 protein: CASTIRTGGTGELFF
clone size: once; J gene: TRBJ1-2; D gene: TRBD1; V gene: TRBV9; CDR3 DNA: TGTGCCAGCAGCGTATCGATAGCAGGGGGCGGTGTCGATGGCTACACCTTC; CDR3 protein: CASSVSIAGGGVDGYTF
clone size: once; J gene: TRBJ1-2; D gene: -; V gene: TRBV7-9; CDR3 DNA: TGTTCCAGCAGCTTAGAGGCAGGGAGGGGCTACACCTTC; CDR3 protein: CSSSLEAGRGYTF
clone size: few; J gene: TRBJ2-7; D gene: -; V gene: TRBV7-2; CDR3 DNA: TGTGCCAGCAGCTTTGGGCCTCGATCGCACTTC; CDR3 protein: CASSFGPRSHF
clone size: -; J gene: TRBJ2-2; D gene: -; V gene: TRBV10-1; CDR3 DNA: TGCGCCAGCAGGCCAGGGCCCACCGGGGAGCTGTTTTTT; CDR3 protein: CASRPGPTGELFF
clone size: -; J gene: TRBJ2-7; D gene: TRBD1; V gene: TRBV5-6; CDR3 DNA: TGTGCCAGCAGCGTAACCGGGACAGGGGGCGCGTACGAGCAGTACTTC; CDR3 protein: CASSVTGTGGAYEQYF
clone size: once; J gene: TRBJ1-1; D gene: -; V gene: TRBV4-1; CDR3 DNA: TGCGCCAGCAGCCAGGGGGGTTCCCACCTTGAAGCTTTCTTT; CDR3 protein: CASSQGGSHLEAFF
clone size: -; J gene: TRBJ2-2; D gene: TRBD1; V gene: TRBV18; CDR3 DNA: TGTGCCAGCTCAATCGGGACAGGGAACACCGGGGAGCTGTTTTTT; CDR3 protein: CASSIGTGNTGELFF
clone size: -; J gene: TRBJ1-2; D gene: TRBD1; V gene: TRBV6-6; CDR3 DNA: TGTGCCAGCATGGGACAGGGGCGCGTTTCCCTCTATGGCTACACCTTC; CDR3 protein: CASMGQGRVSLYGYTF
clone size: -; J gene: TRBJ2-3; D gene: TRBD1; V gene: TRBV30; CDR3 DNA: TGTGCCTGGAGTCGCGGACAGGACACAGATACGCAGTATTTT; CDR3 protein: CAWSRGQDTDTQYF
clone size: few; J gene: TRBJ1-1; D gene: -; V gene: TRBV4-1; CDR3 DNA: TGCGCCAGCAGTGAACAGGGATTTTCAGCTTTCTTT; CDR3 protein: CASSEQGFSAFF
clone size: -; J gene: TRBJ1-5; D gene: TRBD1; V gene: TRBV30; CDR3 DNA: TGTGCCGGATCGACAGGGCTAGAGCAGCCCCAGCATTTT; CDR3 protein: CAGSTGLEQPQHF
clone size: -; J gene: TRBJ1-1; D gene: TRBD1; V gene: TRBV19; CDR3 DNA: TGTGCCAGTAGTCCCCGGACAGGGGGCATGGGGGCTTTCTTT; CDR3 protein: CASSPRTGGMGAFF
clone size: -; J gene: TRBJ2-3; D gene: -; V gene: TRBV30; CDR3 DNA: TGTGCCTGGGGGGACTTGACGCAGTATTTT; CDR3 protein: CAWGDLTQYF
clone size: -; J gene: TRBJ2-2; D gene: -; V gene: TRBV11-2; CDR3 DNA: TGTGCCAGCAGCTTGAGGGCGGGGCCCGGGGAGCTGTTTTTT; CDR3 protein: CASSLRAGPGELFF
clone size: -; J gene: TRBJ2-5; D gene: -; V gene: TRBV5-4; CDR3 DNA: TGTGCCAGCAGCCCCGGGGGGACAGGCCTCGGGGAGACCCAGTACTTC; CDR3 protein: CASSPGGTGLGETQYF
clone size: -; J gene: TRBJ2-3; D gene: -; V gene: TRBV30; CDR3 DNA: TGTGCCTGGACGTCCCCGGGAGCAGATACGCAGTATTTT; CDR3 protein: CAWTSPGADTQYF
clone size: -; J gene: TRBJ1-1; D gene: -; V gene: TRBV9; CDR3 DNA: TGTGCCAGCAGCCCCCGGAGGGTCAGTGGGGACACTGAAGCTTTCTTT; CDR3 protein: CASSPRRVSGDTEAFF
clone size: -; J gene: TRBJ2-5; D gene: -; V gene: TRBV7-2; CDR3 DNA: TGTGCCAGCAGCCCCCCTGTTGAGACCCAGTACTTC; CDR3 protein: CASSPPVETQYF
clone size: -; J gene: TRBJ2-1; D gene: -; V gene: TRBV11-2; CDR3 DNA: TGTGCCAGCAGCTTCGGACACGGTGAGCAGTTCTTC; CDR3 protein: CASSFGHGEQFF
clone size: -; J gene: TRBJ2-7; D gene: TRBD1; V gene: TRBV18; CDR3 DNA: TGTGCCAGCTCACAGGGGGCAAACTACGAGCAGTACTTC; CDR3 protein: CASSQGANYEQYF